What follows are 27 T cell receptor beta chains derived from one specimen sequenced in a study of T cell changes during pregnancy in multiple sclerosis (dated by TCRdb to the late 2010s). Library construction relied on the immunoSEQ multiplex PCR assay. Sourced from immuneACCESS, this table was stored by TCRdb with only in-frame sequences that have V and J called. A share of the clones is absent; for the studies checked, an unresolved V gene accounts for under half, and the remainder has no known explanation. Within this sample are 15,000 to 20,000 clones, with 75% to 90% of them counted one time only. Of the sample, approximately 13% falls within the top ten clones. Material: CD8+ T cells from peripheral blood mononuclear cells, obtained in the third trimester of pregnancy. These receptors all stem from a female donor in good health, enrolled as a control in a pregnancy study.

The chain is built from TRBV5-6 and TRBJ2-7; no firm D call. The CDR3 is 13 residues long. Per the germline V gene, CDR1 is SGHDT and CDR2 is YYEEEE. The ends were cut back, 0 bases at V and 6 bases at J, with 10 bases in the middle. CDR3: CASSLAPVSEQYF. CDR3 DNA: TGTGCCAGCAGCTTGGCCCCGGTAAGCGAGCAGTACTTC.

This sequence joins TRBV6-1 and TRBJ1-6; D may be TRBD1 (6 bases). V lost 10 bases and J 9 bases, leaving 16 bases between the germline ends. This CDR3 spans 13 amino acids. Germline loops: CDR1 MNHNS, CDR2 SASEGT. The CDR3 bases are TGTGCCATACAGGGAAATGACGCTTCACCCCTCCACTTT. This translates into CAIQGNDASPLHF.

The V gene is TRBV4-1, the J gene TRBJ2-7, with D perhaps matching TRBD2 (7 bases). Germline V gene lookup returns CDR1 MGHRA and CDR2 YSYEKL. The CDR3 runs 15 residues. V shed 4 bases and J shed 6 bases, with 19 bases lying between them. The DNA for the CDR3 is TGCGCCAGCAGCCGACCCGGGGGGCCTCGGGGCGAGCAGTACTTC. The encoded protein is CASSRPGGPRGEQYF.

This clone has just one count. The rearrangement uses TRBV28 and TRBJ2-7; TRBD2 matches 14 bases. Germline V CDR1 and CDR2: MDHEN, SYDVKM. CDR3 length: 18 amino acids. The trim removed 5 bases at V and 0 bases at J, leaving 9 bases unmatched. CDR3 loop: CASSLPGTSGRNSYEQYF. The CDR3 nucleotides read TGTGCCAGCAGTCTCCCGGGGACTAGCGGGAGAAACTCCTACGAGCAGTACTTC.

The chain recombines TRBV6-4 with TRBJ2-3; 10 bases agree with TRBD2. Germline-derived CDR1 and CDR2 are MRHNA and SNTAGT. The CDR3 runs 15 residues. V trimming: 2 bases; J trimming: 1 base; junction bases outside the gene matches: 0. The CDR3 loop reads CASSDGTSGTDTQYF. As DNA, the CDR3 is TGTGCCAGCAGTGACGGGACTAGCGGCACAGATACGCAGTATTTT.

This chain connects TRBV2 to TRBJ2-3; tentative D call: TRBD2 (7 bases). CDR1 and CDR2 from the germline V gene are SNHLY and FYNNEI. This CDR3 comprises 15 residues. Deletions cut 3 bases from V and 4 bases from J, with 14 bases between. The CDR3: CASSDPGGPADTQYF. The CDR3 nucleotides are TGTGCCAGCAGTGATCCGGGGGGCCCAGCAGATACGCAGTATTTT. The variable domain in full, completed from reference TRBV2 and TRBJ2-3, reads EPEVTQTPSHQVTQMGQEVILRCVPISNHLYFYWYRQILGQKVEFLVSFYNNEISEKSEIFDDQFSVERPDGSNFTLKIRSTKLEDSAMYFCASSDPGGPADTQYFGPGTRLTVL.

The table lists this clone with a count of one. The chain links TRBV28 to TRBJ2-5, with D possibly matching TRBD2 (6 bases). V lost 2 bases and J lost 5, with 18 bases in between. The CDR3 contains 16 residues. Germline values: CDR1 MDHEN, CDR2 SYDVKM. CDR3 sequence reads: CASSLGAGRSSETQYF. CDR3 DNA sequence: TGTGCCAGCAGTTTAGGGGCAGGGAGGAGCAGTGAGACCCAGTACTTC.

V and J are TRBV28 and TRBJ2-5, with 7 nucleotides matching TRBD2. With 6 bases clipped from V and 13 bases from J, the junction kept 11 bases outside the gene matches. The CDR3 is made up of 12 amino acids. Germline loops: CDR1 MDHEN, CDR2 SYDVKM. The CDR3 is CASRGRGREVYF. Written as DNA, the CDR3 is TGTGCCAGCAGAGGGAGGGGAAGGGAAGTGTACTTC.

The chain links TRBV19 to TRBJ2-1; 8 positions match TRBD2. Germline V CDR1 and CDR2: LNHDA, SQIVND (reference sequence). The junction had 4 bases not matched to a gene; V was cut back by 1 base and J by 5 bases. This CDR3 comprises 15 residues. CDR3 nucleotides: TGTGCCAGTAGTATAGGGGGACTAGAACACAATGAGCAGTTCTTC. Amino acid sequence: CASSIGGLEHNEQFF.

The chain joins TRBV9 to TRBJ2-1, with a weak D call TRBD1 (5 bases). The CDR3 is 11 residues long. Per germline, CDR1 SGDLS and CDR2 YYNGEE. The V gene lost 0 bases and the J gene lost 10 bases, with 5 bases spanning the gap. The CDR3 region has the DNA TGTGCCAGCAGCGTAGAGGGGGAGCAGTTCTTC. It encodes CASSVEGEQFF.

This rearrangement joins TRBV19 to TRBJ1-1, with 10 bases lining up with TRBD1. Germline-derived CDR1 and CDR2 are LNHDA and SQIVND (reference sequence). V gave up 5 bases and J gave up 3 bases; unmatched junction bases: 6. This CDR3 is built from 15 residues. The DNA of the CDR3 is TGTGCCAGTAGTCATAGGGGGACAGGGGACACTGAAGCTTTCTTT. It translates to CASSHRGTGDTEAFF. The complete variable domain, with remaining parts taken from reference TRBV19 and TRBJ1-1, reads DGGITQSPKYLFRKEGQNVTLSCEQNLNHDAMYWYRQDPGQGLRLIYYSQIVNDFQKGDIAEGYSVSREKKESFPLTVTSAQKNPTAFYLCASSHRGTGDTEAFFGQGTRLTVV.

The gene calls are TRBV5-6 and TRBJ2-7; 7 nucleotides align to TRBD1. The V gene end was trimmed by 0 bases and the J gene end by 5 bases; junction bases not matched to a gene: 5. CDR1 is SGHDT and CDR2 is YYEEEE in the germline V gene. The CDR3 covers 14 residues. The CDR3 reads CASSLGTGVHEQYF. In DNA, the CDR3 is TGTGCCAGCAGCTTGGGAACAGGGGTCCACGAGCAGTACTTC.

The chain is built from TRBV13 and TRBJ2-1; 14 positions match TRBD2. Germline CDR1 reads PRHDT; CDR2 reads FYEKMQ (reference sequence). CDR3 length: 18 amino acids. J gave up 1 base and V 5 bases, and 7 bases lay outside the gene matches. In DNA form, the CDR3 reads TGTGCCAGCAGCCTCCGACTAGCGGGAGGGTCGTCCTACAATGAGCAGTTCTTC. Protein product: CASSLRLAGGSSYNEQFF. The variable domain in full, with the rest retrieved from reference TRBV13 and TRBJ2-1, is AAGVIQSPRHLIKEKRETATLKCYPIPRHDTVYWYQQGPGQDPQFLISFYEKMQSDKGSIPDRFSAQQFSDYHSELNMSSLELGDSALYFCASSLRLAGGSSYNEQFFGPGTRLTVL.

The chain couples TRBV5-4 to TRBJ2-1; TRBD2 is a possible D gene (5 bases). Germline CDR1 is SGHNT and CDR2 is YYREEE (reference sequence). Between the trimmed V and J ends, which lost 2 bases and 1 base, there was a span of 7 bases. The CDR3 runs 14 residues. The CDR3 spells CASSLSGSYNEQFF. The CDR3 DNA is TGTGCCAGCAGCTTATCGGGGTCCTACAATGAGCAGTTCTTC.

J is TRBJ2-1 and V is TRBV5-1; TRBD2 is a possible D gene (5 bases). With 2 bases removed from V and 8 bases from J, the gap between germline ends came to 14 bases. The germline V gene has CDR1 SGHRS and CDR2 YFSETQ. The CDR3 loop spans 14 amino acids. The chain's CDR3 is CASSFGPSRDEQFF. The CDR3 nucleotides are TGCGCCAGCAGCTTCGGACCGTCGAGGGATGAGCAGTTCTTC.

In its sample, this clone was seen a few times. The rearrangement uses TRBV25-1 and TRBJ1-4, with D possibly matching TRBD1 (5 bases). The CDR3 sequence is 15 residues long. Germline CDR1 reads MGHDK; CDR2 reads SYGVNS. V lost 3 bases and J lost 8, with 16 bases in between. In nucleotides, the CDR3 is TGTGCCAGCAGTGAGAGTCAGGGATCAAGAGAAAAACTGTTTTTT. Translating gives CASSESQGSREKLFF. Together with reference TRBV25-1 and TRBJ1-4, the CDR3 gives the full variable domain: EADIYQTPRYLVIGTGKKITLECSQTMGHDKMYWYQQDPGMELHLIHYSYGVNSTEKGDLSSESTVSRIRTEHFPLTLESARPSHTSQYLCASSESQGSREKLFFGSGTQLSVL.

The chain couples TRBV5-4 to TRBJ2-5; perhaps TRBD1 as D (5 bases). This CDR3 is 13 amino acids long. Looked up from germline, CDR1 is SGHNT and CDR2 is YYREEE (reference sequence). The V end was cut by 2 bases, the J end by 7 bases, with 12 bases between. The CDR3 DNA sequence: TGTGCCAGCAGCTTCGACAGTGGTGGGACCCAGTACTTC. It encodes CASSFDSGGTQYF.

V is TRBV4-2 and J is TRBJ2-3, with 8 positions matching TRBD2. CDR1 and CDR2 from the germline V gene are LGHNA and YNFKEQ. This CDR3 comprises 16 residues. Unmatched junction bases numbered 11, after V lost 6 bases and J lost 3 bases. Here the CDR3 DNA reads TGTGCCAGCAGGAATGAGGTAGCGGGACGAACAGATACGCAGTATTTT. Protein product: CASRNEVAGRTDTQYF.

The genes are TRBV18 and TRBJ2-1; D possibly corresponds to TRBD2 (6 bases). V gave up 2 bases and J gave up 1 base, with 12 bases separating them. From germline, CDR1 is KGHSH and CDR2 LQKENI. CDR3 length: 16 residues. Written as DNA, the CDR3 is TGTGCCAGCTCACCATCGGTCGGGAGTTCCTACAATGAGCAGTTCTTC. Protein product: CASSPSVGSSYNEQFF.

The rearrangement joins TRBV15 to TRBJ2-7; 11 bases are shared with TRBD1. Germline trimming cut 1 base from V and 3 bases from J; bases unmatched to any gene: 5. Germline V gene data show CDR1 as LNHNV and CDR2 as YYDKDF (reference sequence). This CDR3 spans 16 amino acids. The CDR3 sequence: CATSRGGTGGLYEQYF. Written as DNA, the CDR3 is TGTGCCACCAGCAGAGGCGGGACAGGGGGTCTCTACGAGCAGTACTTC.

The rearrangement joins TRBV7-8 to TRBJ1-5; D remains ambiguous. This CDR3 is 14 amino acids long. CDR1 SGHVS and CDR2 FQNEAQ come from the germline V gene. V was clipped by 9 bases and J by 1 base, with 13 bases between them. CDR3 coding DNA: TGTGCCAGTTGGGCGGGGTCGAGCAATCAGCCCCAGCATTTT. Its translation is CASWAGSSNQPQHF.

This clone was found once. The CDR3: CATSSGTTGAGETQYF. The CDR3 nucleotides read TGTGCCACCAGCAGTGGCACGACAGGGGCAGGGGAGACCCAGTACTTC. The V and J genes are TRBV15 and TRBJ2-5; 8 positions agree with TRBD1. The J segment lost 5 bases and the V segment lost 3 bases, leaving 11 bases of the junction unmatched. The CDR3 spans 16 residues. Germline-derived CDR1 and CDR2 are LNHNV and YYDKDF (reference sequence).

This clone was counted once. This sequence joins TRBV19 and TRBJ2-5, with a tentative D call TRBD2 (5 bases). The V gene's germline CDR1 is LNHDA and CDR2 SQIVND (reference sequence). V lost 0 bases and J lost 4, with 12 bases in between. The CDR3 is 15 residues long. As DNA, the CDR3 is TGTGCCAGTAGTATAGACCCCGCGGGTCGAGAGACCCAGTACTTC. It yields the protein CASSIDPAGRETQYF.

This clone was observed a few times. V and J are TRBV18 and TRBJ2-3; the D is unclear. The CDR3 extends over 15 amino acids. The germline CDR1 and CDR2 sequences are KGHSH and LQKENI. Trimming removed 3 bases at V and 0 bases at J, with 10 bases between. CDR3 in amino acids: CASSPGETSTDTQYF. The CDR3 DNA sequence: TGTGCCAGCTCACCCGGCGAGACAAGCACAGATACGCAGTATTTT. Full variable domain (missing parts from reference TRBV18 and TRBJ2-3): NAGVMQNPRHLVRRRGQEARLRCSPMKGHSHVYWYRQLPEEGLKFMVYLQKENIIDESGMPKERFSAEFPKEGPSILRIQQVVRGDSAAYFCASSPGETSTDTQYFGPGTRLTVL.

This sequence joins TRBV27 and TRBJ2-1; D may be TRBD2 (6 bases). CDR1 is MNHEY, CDR2 SMNVEV, per germline (reference sequence). The V end was cut by 3 bases, the J end by 7 bases, with 10 bases between. The CDR3 has 13 residues. The CDR3 DNA reads TGTGCCAGCAGTTTCGGGAGTTTTAATGAGCAGTTCTTC. The encoded protein is CASSFGSFNEQFF.

The chain combines TRBV5-1 with TRBJ2-7; the match to TRBD1 covers 7 bases. Germline V gene data show CDR1 as SGHRS and CDR2 as YFSETQ. The CDR3 consists of 16 residues. With V trimmed by 3 bases and J by 2 bases, 11 bases remained unmatched. The CDR3 DNA is TGCGCCAGCAGCTCCGGAACGGGACAGCTTACCTACGAGCAGTACTTC. It yields the protein CASSSGTGQLTYEQYF.

The chain combines TRBV9 with TRBJ2-7, with D possibly being TRBD1 (5 bases). Trimming pared 3 bases from V and 3 bases from J, leaving 22 bases between. Germline V gene data show CDR1 as SGDLS and CDR2 as YYNGEE. The CDR3 totals 17 residues. CDR3 sequence reads: CASSAGPLGQGLYEQYF. CDR3 DNA: TGTGCCAGCAGCGCCGGGCCTCTGGGGCAGGGCCTCTACGAGCAGTACTTC.